The 18 T cell receptor beta chains given below trace back to one sample, sequenced in a study of graft-versus-host responses after intestinal transplantation. Which antigens these TCRs recognize remains unknown. Some clones are missing from TCRdb's copy, which holds only in-frame ones; the method was immunoSEQ multiplex PCR. The data hold roughly 120,000 clones, with around nine tenths observed a single time. Sample: unstimulated CD4+ T cells sorted from spleen or lymph node cells, taken before intestinal transplant. All receptors derive from a human donor who received an intestinal transplant.

The J gene is TRBJ2-5, the V gene TRBV5-6; 10 nucleotides agree with TRBD2. CDR3 length equals 14 residues. Trimming at V came to 4 bases and at J to 7 bases, leaving 7 bases not matched to a gene. Germline CDR1 reads SGHDT; CDR2 reads YYEEEE. The CDR3 region is CASSPGLAETTQYF. In DNA, the CDR3 is TGTGCCAGCAGCCCCGGACTAGCGGAGACGACCCAGTACTTC. Combining the CDR3 with reference TRBV5-6 and TRBJ2-5 gives the whole variable domain DAGVTQSPTHLIKTRGQQVTLRCSPKSGHDTVSWYQQALGQGPQFIFQYYEEEERQRGNFPDRFSGHQFPNYSSELNVNALLLGDSALYLCASSPGLAETTQYFGPGTRLLVL.

The V call is TRBV5-1, the J call TRBJ1-2, with TRBD1 as a possible D gene (5 bases). Germline V gene data show CDR1 as SGHRS and CDR2 as YFSETQ. This CDR3 contains 14 residues. Between the trimmed V and J ends, which lost 4 bases and 0 bases, there was a span of 10 bases. The CDR3 here is CASSVRQPNYGYTF. The CDR3 bases are TGCGCCAGCAGCGTCCGACAGCCTAACTATGGCTACACCTTC.

The chain combines TRBV27 with TRBJ2-7; the D gene is possibly TRBD1 (6 bases). V was trimmed by 2 bases and J by 9 bases, leaving 17 bases between them. The germline CDR1 and CDR2 sequences are MNHEY and SMNVEV (reference sequence). The CDR3 has 14 amino acids. CDR3 nucleotide sequence: TGTGCCAGCAGTTTAGCAGGGGCCTACCCTGGGCAGTACTTC. Its protein is CASSLAGAYPGQYF.

The chain carries TRBV30 and TRBJ1-1, with 7 bases identical to TRBD1. Germline V gene sequence: CDR1 GTSNPN, CDR2 SVGIG (reference sequence). The ends lost 3 bases at V and 2 bases at J; junction bases unmatched: 3. This CDR3 comprises 13 residues. The chain's CDR3 is CAWRQGSNTEAFF. As DNA, the CDR3 is TGTGCCTGGAGACAGGGGTCCAACACTGAAGCTTTCTTT. Complete variable domain (other parts from reference TRBV30 and TRBJ1-1): SQTIHQWPATLVQPVGSPLSLECTVEGTSNPNLYWYRQAAGRGLQLLFYSVGIGQISSEVPQNLSASRPQDRQFILSSKKLLLSDSGFYLCAWRQGSNTEAFFGQGTRLTVV.

The genes are TRBV10-3 and TRBJ1-1; perhaps TRBD1 as D (5 bases). Germline assignment: CDR1 ENHRY and CDR2 SYGVKD. The CDR3 consists of 14 residues. The ends were cut back, 5 bases at V and 5 bases at J, with 15 bases in the middle. In DNA form, the CDR3 reads TGTGCCATCAGTCGACACGGGGGAGAAACTGAAGCTTTCTTT. It yields the protein CAISRHGGETEAFF.

The chain carries TRBV7-8 and TRBJ2-1, with 8 bases that match TRBD2. The J segment lost 3 bases and the V segment lost 5 bases, leaving 6 bases of the junction unmatched. This CDR3 has 15 amino acids. Per the germline V gene, CDR1 is SGHVS and CDR2 is FQNEAQ. The CDR3: CASSRRLAIYNEQFF. The DNA for the CDR3 is TGTGCCAGCAGCCGGAGACTAGCGATCTACAATGAGCAGTTCTTC.

J is TRBJ1-4 and V is TRBV4-3; 7 nucleotides match TRBD1. V lost 6 bases, J lost 7 bases, and 14 bases stayed unmatched. Germline V gene lookup returns CDR1 LGHNA and CDR2 YSLEER. CDR3 length equals 16 residues. CDR3 nucleotide sequence: TGCGCCAGCAGTCCCATTACCGGGACAGCAGGTGAAAAACTGTTTTTT. Its protein is CASSPITGTAGEKLFF.

V gene TRBV5-8 combines with J gene TRBJ1-2, with 11 nucleotides matching TRBD1. CDR1 is SGHTS and CDR2 is YDEGEE in the germline V gene. The CDR3 loop spans 15 amino acids. The V segment lost 0 bases and the J segment 5 bases; nucleotides outside the gene matches: 3. DNA for the CDR3: TGTGCCAGCAGCTTGGCACGGGACAGGGGGTATGGCTACACCTTC. The encoded protein is CASSLARDRGYGYTF.

The J gene is TRBJ1-2, the V gene TRBV13; tentative D call: TRBD1 (6 bases). Germline V gene lookup returns CDR1 PRHDT and CDR2 FYEKMQ (reference sequence). The CDR3 runs 15 residues. V gave up 2 bases and J gave up 2 bases, with 12 bases separating them. The CDR3: CASSLFGGQNYGYTF. The CDR3 DNA follows: TGTGCCAGCAGCTTATTTGGTGGACAGAACTATGGCTACACCTTC.

The chain joins TRBV7-9 to TRBJ2-5, with 8 nucleotides matching TRBD2. The CDR3 contains 17 residues. V dropped 3 bases and J dropped 5; count of bases not matched to a gene: 14. The germline V gene has CDR1 SEHNR and CDR2 FQNEAQ (reference sequence). CDR3: CASSLSGGRGLWETQYF. CDR3 sequence (DNA): TGTGCCAGCAGCTTGAGCGGGGGACGCGGGTTGTGGGAGACCCAGTACTTC. Using reference TRBV7-9 and TRBJ2-5 for the parts outside the CDR3, the full variable domain is DTGVSQNPRHKITKRGQNVTFRCDPISEHNRLYWYRQTLGQGPEFLTYFQNEAQLEKSRLLSDRFSAERPKGSFSTLEIQRTEQGDSAMYLCASSLSGGRGLWETQYFGPGTRLLVL.

The chain carries TRBV10-3 and TRBJ2-7, with D maybe TRBD2 (5 bases). The CDR3 spans 16 residues. Deletions cut 4 bases from V and 0 bases from J, with 16 bases between. Germline V gene sequence: CDR1 ENHRY, CDR2 SYGVKD. CDR3 protein: CAISGSPLGSSYEQYF. As DNA, the CDR3 is TGTGCCATCAGTGGGTCCCCACTAGGAAGCTCCTACGAGCAGTACTTC.

The chain recombines TRBV30 with TRBJ2-2; D is unresolved. The CDR3 runs 13 residues. V was shortened by 2 bases and J by 3 bases, with 7 bases between the two germline ends. Germline CDR1 and CDR2: GTSNPN and SVGIG (reference sequence). The CDR3, as DNA: TGTGCCTGGAGTCGCCAGTACACCGGGGAGCTGTTTTTT. It encodes CAWSRQYTGELFF.

The J gene is TRBJ2-1, the V gene TRBV5-1; D gene uncertain. Germline CDR1 reads SGHRS; CDR2 reads YFSETQ. Deletions cut 0 bases from V and 6 bases from J, with 25 bases between. This CDR3 is built from 19 residues. In DNA, the CDR3 is TGCGCCAGCAGCTTGGCGGGTAATCGGCTTCCAGACTTCCCCAATGAGCAGTTCTTC. Amino acids: CASSLAGNRLPDFPNEQFF.

The chain combines TRBV30 with TRBJ1-5, with 11 bases identical to TRBD1. The CDR3 contains 15 residues. Looked up from germline, CDR1 is GTSNPN and CDR2 is SVGIG (reference sequence). With 2 bases clipped from V and 7 bases from J, the junction kept 7 bases outside the gene matches. The CDR3 here is CAWSQDRGLGQPQHF. CDR3 DNA sequence: TGTGCCTGGAGTCAGGACAGGGGGCTTGGACAGCCCCAGCATTTT.

This clone was detected only once. CDR3 coding DNA: TGTGCCAGCAGCCCAGGCGACAGTCCCTACAATGAGCAGTTCTTC. Translating it yields CASSPGDSPYNEQFF. The rearrangement uses TRBV9 and TRBJ2-1, with a weak D call TRBD1 (5 bases). CDR1 and CDR2 (germline): SGDLS, YYNGEE. This CDR3 spans 15 amino acids. V shed 4 bases and J shed 2 bases, with 13 bases lying between them.

This rearrangement joins TRBV21-1 to TRBJ2-7; the table's D call, TRBD2, has no DNA check behind it. TRBV21-1 is an annotated pseudogene. The CDR3 has 16 residues. CDR3 sequence: CASSKGGGEGSYEQYF. The CDR3 DNA sequence: TGTGCCAGCAGCAAAGGCGGGGGCGAGGGCTCCTACGAGCAGTACTTC.

V and J are TRBV5-1 and TRBJ2-1; the D is unclear. V dropped 3 bases and J dropped 7 bases, with 5 bases sitting between them. CDR1 and CDR2 (germline): SGHRS, YFSETQ. The CDR3 covers 11 residues. The CDR3 sequence is CASSSLNEQFF. The CDR3 DNA is TGCGCCAGCAGCTCGTTAAATGAGCAGTTCTTC. Together with reference TRBV5-1 and TRBJ2-1, the CDR3 gives the full variable domain: KAGVTQTPRYLIKTRGQQVTLSCSPISGHRSVSWYQQTPGQGLQFLFEYFSETQRNKGNFPGRFSGRQFSNSRSEMNVSTLELGDSALYLCASSSLNEQFFGPGTRLTVL.

This clone appeared a single time. The chain links TRBV14 to TRBJ2-7; a possible D gene is TRBD2 (5 bases). The CDR3 extends over 13 amino acids. V shed 1 base and J shed 9 bases, with 13 bases lying between them. Germline V gene lookup returns CDR1 SGHDN and CDR2 FVKESK. The CDR3, as DNA: TGTGCCAGCAGCCAAGTAAGGGCCAGCGGGCAGTACTTC. Amino acids: CASSQVRASGQYF.